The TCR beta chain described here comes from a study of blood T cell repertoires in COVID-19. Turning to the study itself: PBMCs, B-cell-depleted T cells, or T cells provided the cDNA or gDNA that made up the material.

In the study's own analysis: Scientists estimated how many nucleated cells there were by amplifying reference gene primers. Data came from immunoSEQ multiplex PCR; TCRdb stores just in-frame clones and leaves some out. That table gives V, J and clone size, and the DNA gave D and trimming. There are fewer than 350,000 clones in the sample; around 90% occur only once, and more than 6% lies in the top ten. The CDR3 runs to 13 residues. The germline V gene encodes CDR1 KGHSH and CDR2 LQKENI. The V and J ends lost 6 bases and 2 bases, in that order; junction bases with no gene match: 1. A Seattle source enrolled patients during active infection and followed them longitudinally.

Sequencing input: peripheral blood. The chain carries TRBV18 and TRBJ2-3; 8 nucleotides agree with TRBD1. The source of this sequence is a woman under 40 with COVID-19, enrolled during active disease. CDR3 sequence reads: CASSQGATDTQYF. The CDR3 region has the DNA TGTGCCAGCTCCCAGGGGGCCACAGATACGCAGTATTTT.